This is a list of T cell receptor beta chains from one sample in a study of T cell repertoires in cytomegalovirus infection. No antigen has been identified for these receptors. TCRdb reprocessed the reads with MiXCR, giving one entry per CDR3 protein. The sample has about 100,000 distinct CDR3 sequences, about 29% seen once. This specimen consisted of CD8+ T cells from cultured PBMCs, obtained from culture after CMV antigen stimulation. These receptors all come from a human donor in good health (CMV status not recorded). Some clones in this sample may be carry-over from other donors' samples. Each CDR3 is given with its conserved first and last residue. A D gene is named only where the DNA matches it firmly. The size entry is marked missing in some rows and otherwise reads once, few, many or a size class.

j_gene: TRBJ1-1
abundance: many
d_gene: .
v_gene: TRBV7-2
CDR3aa: CASSQHGSEAFF
CDR3nt: TGTGCCAGCAGTCAACACGGTTCTGAAGCTTTCTTT

j_gene: TRBJ2-7
abundance: few
d_gene: TRBD2
v_gene: TRBV12-3/TRBV12-4
CDR3aa: CASSQGLAPHEQYF
CDR3nt: TGTGCCAGCAGCCAGGGACTAGCGCCCCACGAGCAGTACTTC

j_gene: TRBJ1-5
abundance: few
d_gene: .
v_gene: TRBV27
CDR3aa: CASSLGGGGQPQHF
CDR3nt: TGTGCCAGCAGTTTAGGCGGGGGAGGGCAGCCCCAGCATTTT

j_gene: TRBJ1-4
abundance: few
d_gene: .
v_gene: TRBV20-1
CDR3aa: CSARVPRGEKLFF
CDR3nt: TGCAGTGCTAGAGTTCCCCGGGGAGAAAAACTGTTTTTT

j_gene: TRBJ1-5
abundance: .
d_gene: .
v_gene: TRBV19
CDR3aa: CASSIGAGNQPQHF
CDR3nt: TGTGCCAGTAGTATTGGGGCGGGCAATCAGCCCCAGCATTTT

j_gene: TRBJ2-1
abundance: .
d_gene: .
v_gene: TRBV5-4
CDR3aa: CASSSRRVDEQFF
CDR3nt: TGTGCCAGCAGCTCCCGCCGAGTCGATGAGCAGTTCTTC

j_gene: TRBJ2-1
abundance: few
d_gene: .
v_gene: TRBV19
CDR3aa: CASSINLGGGYNEQFF
CDR3nt: TGTGCCAGTAGTATTAACTTGGGGGGTGGCTACAATGAGCAGTTCTTC

j_gene: TRBJ2-2
abundance: .
d_gene: .
v_gene: TRBV29-1
CDR3aa: CSTPGDRAGELFF
CDR3nt: TGCAGCACCCCGGGGGATCGGGCCGGGGAGCTGTTTTTT

j_gene: TRBJ2-5
abundance: .
d_gene: TRBD2
v_gene: TRBV24-1
CDR3aa: CATSDSTSGGETQYF
CDR3nt: TGTGCCACCAGTGATTCGACTAGCGGGGGAGAGACCCAGTACTTC

j_gene: TRBJ2-1
abundance: .
d_gene: TRBD2
v_gene: TRBV20-1
CDR3aa: CSARGSSGDWGEQFF
CDR3nt: TGCAGTGCTAGAGGAAGTAGCGGGGATTGGGGGGAGCAGTTCTTC

j_gene: TRBJ1-5
abundance: .
d_gene: .
v_gene: TRBV6-6
CDR3aa: CASSYPRQPVYQPQHF
CDR3nt: TGTGCCAGCAGTTATCCCAGACAGCCCGTCTATCAGCCCCAGCATTTT

j_gene: TRBJ2-7
abundance: few
d_gene: TRBD1
v_gene: TRBV12-3/TRBV12-4
CDR3aa: CASSPTEGAREQYF
CDR3nt: TGTGCCAGCAGCCCAACCGAGGGGGCGAGGGAGCAGTACTTC

j_gene: TRBJ2-2
abundance: .
d_gene: .
v_gene: TRBV12-3/TRBV12-4
CDR3aa: CASSAGAGELFF
CDR3nt: TGTGCCAGCAGTGCAGGCGCCGGGGAGCTGTTTTTT